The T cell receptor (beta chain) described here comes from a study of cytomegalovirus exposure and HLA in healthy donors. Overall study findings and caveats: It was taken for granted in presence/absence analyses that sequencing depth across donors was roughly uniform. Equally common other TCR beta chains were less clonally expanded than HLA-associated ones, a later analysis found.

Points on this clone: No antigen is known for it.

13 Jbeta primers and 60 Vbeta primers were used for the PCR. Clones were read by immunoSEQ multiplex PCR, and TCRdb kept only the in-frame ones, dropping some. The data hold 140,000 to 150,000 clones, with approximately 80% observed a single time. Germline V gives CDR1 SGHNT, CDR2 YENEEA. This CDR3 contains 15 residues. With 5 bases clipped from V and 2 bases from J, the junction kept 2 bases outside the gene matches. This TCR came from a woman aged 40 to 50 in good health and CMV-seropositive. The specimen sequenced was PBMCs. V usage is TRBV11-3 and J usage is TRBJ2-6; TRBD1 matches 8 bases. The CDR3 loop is CASSPRGPGANVLTF. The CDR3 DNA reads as TGTGCCAGCAGCCCCAGGGGGCCTGGGGCCAACGTCCTGACTTTC.